This T cell receptor (beta chain) originates from a study of memory CD4+ T cells and cytomegalovirus serostatus. This clone has just a few counts. CDR1 and CDR2 from the germline V gene are GTSNPN and SVGIG (reference sequence). V lost 5 bases to trimming and J lost 2 bases, with 9 bases between them. The CDR3 is 12 amino acids. Single viable CD3+CD4+CD8-CD45RO+ cells were sorted as the memory CD4+ T cells. Clones were sequenced by immunoSEQ multiplex PCR, and TCRdb holds only the in-frame ones, with some missing. The sample contains 35,000 to 45,000 clones, approximately 81% of which appear only once.

The source is an adult in good health and CMV-seronegative. The chain carries TRBV30 and TRBJ1-1; no clear D gene. Sequences were obtained from memory CD4+ T cells from blood. The DNA for the CDR3 is TGTGCCTGGTTGGACTTAAACACTGAAGCTTTCTTT. It translates to CAWLDLNTEAFF. Using reference TRBV30 and TRBJ1-1 for the parts outside the CDR3, the full variable domain is SQTIHQWPATLVQPVGSPLSLECTVEGTSNPNLYWYRQAAGRGLQLLFYSVGIGQISSEVPQNLSASRPQDRQFILSSKKLLLSDSGFYLCAWLDLNTEAFFGQGTRLTVV.